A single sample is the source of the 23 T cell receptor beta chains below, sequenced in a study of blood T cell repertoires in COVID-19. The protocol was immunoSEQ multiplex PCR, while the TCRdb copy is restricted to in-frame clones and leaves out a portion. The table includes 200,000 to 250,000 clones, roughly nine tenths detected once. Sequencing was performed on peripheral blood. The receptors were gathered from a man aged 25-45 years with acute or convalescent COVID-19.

This chain's CDR3 is CASSYYRERNQPQHF. CDR3 coding DNA: TGTGCCAGCAGCTACTACAGGGAAAGGAATCAGCCCCAGCATTTT. J is TRBJ1-5 and V is TRBV28; possibly TRBD1 for D (6 bases). This CDR3 has 15 residues. Germline assignment: CDR1 MDHEN and CDR2 SYDVKM. Trimming left V 6 bases short and J 4 bases short, with 16 bases between.

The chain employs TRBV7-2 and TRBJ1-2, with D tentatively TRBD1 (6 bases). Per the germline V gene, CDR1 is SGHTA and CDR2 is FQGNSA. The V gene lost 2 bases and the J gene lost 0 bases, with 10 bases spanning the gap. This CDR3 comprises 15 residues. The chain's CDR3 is CASSLFGGTNYGYTF. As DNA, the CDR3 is TGTGCCAGCAGCTTATTTGGGGGCACTAACTATGGCTACACCTTC.

CDR3 DNA sequence: TGCAGCGTTCGTAAGGGGTCTAGCACAGATACGCAGTATTTT. Translation gives CSVRKGSSTDTQYF. This chain uses TRBV29-1 with TRBJ2-3, with D tentatively TRBD1 (5 bases). Germline CDR1 SQVTM, CDR2 ANQGSEA. The CDR3 totals 14 residues. V was pared by 5 bases and J by 0 bases, with 12 bases between.

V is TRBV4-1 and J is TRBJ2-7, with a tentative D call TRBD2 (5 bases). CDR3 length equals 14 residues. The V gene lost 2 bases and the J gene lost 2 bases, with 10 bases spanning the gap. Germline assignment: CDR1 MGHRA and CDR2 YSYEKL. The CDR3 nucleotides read TGCGCCAGCAGCCAAACCAGCGGCACCTACGAGCAGTACTTC. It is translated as CASSQTSGTYEQYF.

CDR3 nucleotide sequence: TGTGCCAGCAGTTTAGCAGTTTATAATTCACCCCTCCACTTT. It specifies CASSLAVYNSPLHF. The chain combines TRBV28 with TRBJ1-6; D gene ambiguous. The V end was cut by 2 bases, the J end by 4 bases, with 6 bases between. There are 14 residues in the CDR3. CDR1 is MDHEN and CDR2 is SYDVKM in the germline V gene.

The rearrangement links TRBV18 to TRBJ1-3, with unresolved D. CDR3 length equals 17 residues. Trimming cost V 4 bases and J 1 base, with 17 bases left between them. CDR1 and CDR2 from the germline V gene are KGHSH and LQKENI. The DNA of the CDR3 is TGTGCCAGCTCACTACATAGTACAGCCAAGTCTGGAAACACCATATATTTT. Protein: CASSLHSTAKSGNTIYF.

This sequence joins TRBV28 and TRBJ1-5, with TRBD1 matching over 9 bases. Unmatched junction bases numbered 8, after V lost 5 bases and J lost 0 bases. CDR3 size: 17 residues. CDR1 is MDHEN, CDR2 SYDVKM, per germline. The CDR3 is CASSIRTGAYSNQPQHF. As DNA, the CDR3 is TGTGCCAGCAGTATTCGGACAGGGGCTTATAGCAATCAGCCCCAGCATTTT.

The CDR3 DNA reads as TGTGCCTGGAGGGCACAGGGGTCGAACACTGAAGCTTTCTTT. This translates into CAWRAQGSNTEAFF. J is TRBJ1-1 and V is TRBV30; 7 bases line up with TRBD1. V lost 3 bases to trimming and J lost 1 base; unmatched junction nucleotides: 5. CDR3 length: 14 residues. Germline loops: CDR1 GTSNPN, CDR2 SVGIG (reference sequence).

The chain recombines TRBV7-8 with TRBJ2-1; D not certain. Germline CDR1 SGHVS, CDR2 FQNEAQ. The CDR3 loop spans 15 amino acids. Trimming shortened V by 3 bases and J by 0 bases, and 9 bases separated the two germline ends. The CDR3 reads CASSFTESSYNEQFF. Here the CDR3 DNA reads TGTGCCAGCAGCTTTACCGAGAGCTCCTACAATGAGCAGTTCTTC.

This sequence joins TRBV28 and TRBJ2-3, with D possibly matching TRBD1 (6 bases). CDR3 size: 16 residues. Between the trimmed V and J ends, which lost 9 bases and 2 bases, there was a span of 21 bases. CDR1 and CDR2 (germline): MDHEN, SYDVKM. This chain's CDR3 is CASYPRQVWNTDTQYF. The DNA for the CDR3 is TGTGCCAGTTACCCCCGACAGGTTTGGAACACAGATACGCAGTATTTT.

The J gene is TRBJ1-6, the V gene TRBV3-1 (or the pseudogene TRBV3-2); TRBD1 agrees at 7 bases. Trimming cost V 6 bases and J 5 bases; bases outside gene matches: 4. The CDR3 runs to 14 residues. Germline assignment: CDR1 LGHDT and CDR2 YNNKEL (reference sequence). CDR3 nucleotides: TGTGCCAGCAGGAGGGGGCCAGATAATTCACCCCTCCACTTT. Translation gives CASRRGPDNSPLHF.

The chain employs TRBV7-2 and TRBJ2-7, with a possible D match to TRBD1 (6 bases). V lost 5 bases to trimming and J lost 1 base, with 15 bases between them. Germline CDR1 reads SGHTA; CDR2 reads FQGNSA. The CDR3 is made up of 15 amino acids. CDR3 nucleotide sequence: TGTGCCAGCAGCCTAGAGGACAGAAATTCCTACGAGCAGTACTTC. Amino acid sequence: CASSLEDRNSYEQYF.

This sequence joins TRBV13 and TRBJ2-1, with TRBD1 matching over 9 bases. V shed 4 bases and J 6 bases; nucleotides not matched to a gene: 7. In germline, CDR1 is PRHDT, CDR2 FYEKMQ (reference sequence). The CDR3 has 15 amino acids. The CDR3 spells CASSSWGTGTNEQFF. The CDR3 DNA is TGTGCCAGCAGCTCGTGGGGGACAGGGACCAATGAGCAGTTCTTC.

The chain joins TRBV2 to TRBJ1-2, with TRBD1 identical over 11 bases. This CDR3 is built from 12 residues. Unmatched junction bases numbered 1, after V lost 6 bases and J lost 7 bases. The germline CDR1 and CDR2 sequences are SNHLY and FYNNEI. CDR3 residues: CASSGTGGGYTF. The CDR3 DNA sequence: TGTGCCAGCAGCGGGACAGGGGGTGGCTACACCTTC.

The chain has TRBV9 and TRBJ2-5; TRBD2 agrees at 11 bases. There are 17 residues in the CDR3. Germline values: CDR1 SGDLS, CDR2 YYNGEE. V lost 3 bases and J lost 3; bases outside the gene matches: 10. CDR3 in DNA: TGTGCCAGCAGCGATGGAACTAGCGGGGGTAGAAAAGAGACCCAGTACTTC. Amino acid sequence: CASSDGTSGGRKETQYF.

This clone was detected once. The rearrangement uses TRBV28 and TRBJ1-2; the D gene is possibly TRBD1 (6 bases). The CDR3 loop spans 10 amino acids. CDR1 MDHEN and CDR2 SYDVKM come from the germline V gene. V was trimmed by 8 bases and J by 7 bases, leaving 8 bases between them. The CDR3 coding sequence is TGTGCCAGCCAGGGGTTTGGCTACACCTTC. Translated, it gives CASQGFGYTF.

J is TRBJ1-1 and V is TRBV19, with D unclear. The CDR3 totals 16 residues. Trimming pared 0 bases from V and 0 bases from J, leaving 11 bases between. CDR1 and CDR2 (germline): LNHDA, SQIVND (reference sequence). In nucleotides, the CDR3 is TGTGCCAGTAGTATAGATAACAGCCGCATGAACACTGAAGCTTTCTTT. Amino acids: CASSIDNSRMNTEAFF.

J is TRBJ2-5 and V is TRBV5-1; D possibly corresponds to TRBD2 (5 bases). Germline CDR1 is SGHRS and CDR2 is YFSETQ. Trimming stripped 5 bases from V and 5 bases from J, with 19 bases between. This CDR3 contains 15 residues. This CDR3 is CASRVDTHSGETQYF. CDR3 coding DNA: TGCGCCAGCAGAGTTGACACGCACTCGGGGGAGACCCAGTACTTC.

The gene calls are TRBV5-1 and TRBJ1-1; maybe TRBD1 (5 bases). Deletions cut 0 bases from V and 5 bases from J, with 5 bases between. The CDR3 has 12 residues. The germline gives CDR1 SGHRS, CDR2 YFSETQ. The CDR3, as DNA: TGCGCCAGCAGCTTGGAGGGGACTGAAGCTTTCTTT. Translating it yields CASSLEGTEAFF.

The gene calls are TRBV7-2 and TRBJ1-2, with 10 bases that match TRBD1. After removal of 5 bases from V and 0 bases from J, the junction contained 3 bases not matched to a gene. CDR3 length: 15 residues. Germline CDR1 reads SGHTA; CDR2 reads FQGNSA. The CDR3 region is CASSGGTGANYGYTF. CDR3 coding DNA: TGTGCCAGCAGCGGGGGGACAGGGGCTAACTATGGCTACACCTTC.

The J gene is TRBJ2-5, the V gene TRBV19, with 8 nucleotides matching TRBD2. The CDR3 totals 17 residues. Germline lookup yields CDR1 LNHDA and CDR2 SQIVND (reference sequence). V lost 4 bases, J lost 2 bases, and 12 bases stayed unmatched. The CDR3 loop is CASSTQIRVAGQETQYF. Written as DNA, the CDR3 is TGTGCCAGTAGTACTCAGATCCGGGTAGCGGGACAAGAGACCCAGTACTTC.

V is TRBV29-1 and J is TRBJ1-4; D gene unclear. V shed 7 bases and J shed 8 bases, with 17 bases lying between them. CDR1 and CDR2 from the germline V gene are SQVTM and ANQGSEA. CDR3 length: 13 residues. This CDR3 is CSAFRPEGEKLFF. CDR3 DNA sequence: TGCAGCGCCTTTAGGCCCGAGGGCGAAAAACTGTTTTTT.

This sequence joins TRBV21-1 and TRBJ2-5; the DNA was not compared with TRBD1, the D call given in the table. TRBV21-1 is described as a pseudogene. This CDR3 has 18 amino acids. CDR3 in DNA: TGTGCCAGCAGCAAACCCCCGGGACATTTAGAGACAAAAGAGACCCAGTACTTC. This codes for CASSKPPGHLETKETQYF.